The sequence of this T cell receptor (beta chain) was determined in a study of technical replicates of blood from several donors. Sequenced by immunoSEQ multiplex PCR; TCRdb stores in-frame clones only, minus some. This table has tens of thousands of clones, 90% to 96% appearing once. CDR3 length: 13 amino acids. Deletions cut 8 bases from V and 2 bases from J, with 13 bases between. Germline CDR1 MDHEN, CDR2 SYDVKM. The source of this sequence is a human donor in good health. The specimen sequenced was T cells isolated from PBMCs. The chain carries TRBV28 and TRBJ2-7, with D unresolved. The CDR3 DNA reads TGTGCCAGCCAATTAAGAGGCCCCTACGAGCAGTACTTC. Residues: CASQLRGPYEQYF.